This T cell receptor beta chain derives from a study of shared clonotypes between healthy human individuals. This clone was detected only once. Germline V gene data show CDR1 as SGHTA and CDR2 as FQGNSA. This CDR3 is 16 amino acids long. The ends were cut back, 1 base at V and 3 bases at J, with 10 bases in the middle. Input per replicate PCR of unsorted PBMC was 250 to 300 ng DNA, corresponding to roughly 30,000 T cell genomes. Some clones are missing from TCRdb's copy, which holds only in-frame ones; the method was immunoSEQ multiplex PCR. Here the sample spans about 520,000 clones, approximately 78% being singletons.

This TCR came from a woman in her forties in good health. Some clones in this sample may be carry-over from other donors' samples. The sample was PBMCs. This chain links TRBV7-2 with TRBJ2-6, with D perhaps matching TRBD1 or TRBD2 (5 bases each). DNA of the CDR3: TGTGCCAGCAGCTTAGGAGGGGCGGTTGGGGCCAACGTCCTGACTTTC. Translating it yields CASSLGGAVGANVLTF.